Sequencing of this T cell receptor beta chain was carried out in a study of regulatory T cells in long-lasting Graves disease. This clonotype was seen a handful of times. With iRepertoire HTBI primers and Arm-PCR of CDR3 regions, TCR beta libraries were built. TCRdb recomputed calls from the multiplex PCR reads with MiXCR, one row per CDR3 protein. The table has 700,000 or so distinct CDR3 sequences, about 32% seen once. Documented time point: persistent/refractory GD, antithyroid drugs over 5 years with positive TRAb. After RNA was extracted from PBMCs, the TCR library was made from it. V lost 8 bases, J lost 5 bases, and 12 bases lay in between. This CDR3 spans 12 amino acids. In germline, CDR1 is LGHNT, CDR2 FRNRAP.

The TCR comes from a female donor with Graves disease. The sequences come from peripheral blood mononuclear cells (PBMCs), collected when the disease was refractory, from a patient treated with antithyroid drugs. The chain recombines TRBV12-5 with TRBJ2-5; no firm D call. DNA for the CDR3: TGTGCTAGTTCAGGCCTATCGGAGACCCAGTACTTC. This codes for CASSGLSETQYF.